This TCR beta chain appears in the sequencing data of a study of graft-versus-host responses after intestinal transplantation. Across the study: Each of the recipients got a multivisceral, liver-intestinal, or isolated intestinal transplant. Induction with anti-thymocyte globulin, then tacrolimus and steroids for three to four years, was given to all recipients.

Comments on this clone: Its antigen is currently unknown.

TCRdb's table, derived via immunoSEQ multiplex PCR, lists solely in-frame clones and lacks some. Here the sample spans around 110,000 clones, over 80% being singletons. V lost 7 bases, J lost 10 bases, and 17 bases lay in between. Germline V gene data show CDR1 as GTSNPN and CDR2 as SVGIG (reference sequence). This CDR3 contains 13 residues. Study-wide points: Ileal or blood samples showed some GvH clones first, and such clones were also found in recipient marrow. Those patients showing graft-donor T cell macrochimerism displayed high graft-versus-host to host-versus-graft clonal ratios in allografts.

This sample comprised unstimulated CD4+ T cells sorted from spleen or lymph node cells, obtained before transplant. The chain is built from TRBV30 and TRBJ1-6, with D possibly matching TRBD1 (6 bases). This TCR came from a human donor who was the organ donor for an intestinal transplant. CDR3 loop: CASENSRGSPLHF. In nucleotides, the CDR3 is TGTGCCTCGGAGAACAGCAGGGGATCACCCCTCCACTTT.